Following are 21 T cell receptor beta chains from one sample sequenced in a study of blood T cell repertoires in COVID-19. TCRdb keeps only in-frame clones here, not all; method: immunoSEQ multiplex PCR. The sample holds roughly 92,000 clones, around 87% seen once. The sequenced material came from peripheral blood. The receptors stem from a woman of 80 years or more with acute or convalescent COVID-19.

The gene calls are TRBV3-1 (or the pseudogene TRBV3-2) and TRBJ2-5; D uncertain. Germline values: CDR1 LGHDT, CDR2 YNNKEL (reference sequence). V gave up 0 bases and J gave up 4 bases, with 9 bases separating them. The CDR3 has 14 amino acids. DNA of the CDR3: TGTGCCAGCAGCCAAGAGTGGAGCCCAGAGACCCAGTACTTC. Its translation is CASSQEWSPETQYF.

This chain connects TRBV18 to TRBJ1-5; D not resolved. The ends were cut back, 3 bases at V and 5 bases at J, with 8 bases in the middle. This CDR3 is built from 13 residues. CDR1 and CDR2 from the germline V gene are KGHSH and LQKENI. CDR3 loop: CASSPRGDQPQHF. In DNA, the CDR3 is TGTGCCAGCTCACCTCGGGGTGATCAGCCCCAGCATTTT.

The chain couples TRBV7-3 to TRBJ1-2; D not certain. This CDR3 spans 15 amino acids. Trimming pared 4 bases from V and 2 bases from J, leaving 14 bases between. Germline assignment: CDR1 SGHTA and CDR2 FQGTGA. The CDR3 loop reads CASSYQAGGNYGYTF. The CDR3, as DNA: TGTGCCAGCAGCTACCAGGCAGGTGGGAACTATGGCTACACCTTC.

The V gene is TRBV11-2, the J gene TRBJ1-2; weak D call: TRBD1 (6 bases). The germline V and J ends were trimmed by 4 bases and 2 bases, with 8 bases remaining between them. Germline CDR1 SGHAT, CDR2 FQNNGV. The CDR3 totals 13 residues. The DNA of the CDR3 is TGTGCCAGCAGCTCTGACAGGAACTATGGCTACACCTTC. Translating it yields CASSSDRNYGYTF. The complete variable domain, with remaining parts taken from reference TRBV11-2 and TRBJ1-2, reads EAGVAQSPRYKIIEKRQSVAFWCNPISGHATLYWYQQILGQGPKLLIQFQNNGVVDDSQLPKDRFSAERLKGVDSTLKIQPAKLEDSAVYLCASSSDRNYGYTFGSGTRLTVV.

The chain carries TRBV19 and TRBJ1-1, with TRBD1 identical over 7 bases. V shed 10 bases and J 0 bases; nucleotides not matched to a gene: 5. This CDR3 contains 13 residues. The germline gives CDR1 LNHDA, CDR2 SQIVND (reference sequence). As DNA, the CDR3 is TGTGCCACTATCGACAGGGTGAACACTGAAGCTTTCTTT. Translating it yields CATIDRVNTEAFF.

Here the CDR3 reads CASSLGSGTGLTGELFF. CDR3 DNA sequence: TGTGCCAGCAGCTTGGGATCCGGGACAGGGCTCACCGGGGAGCTGTTTTTT. The rearrangement uses TRBV5-4 and TRBJ2-2, with 9 bases that match TRBD1. V lost 0 bases, J lost 4 bases, and 7 bases stayed unmatched. The CDR3 has 17 residues. Germline CDR1 and CDR2: SGHNT and YYREEE (reference sequence).

The J gene is TRBJ2-5, the V gene TRBV7-2; perhaps TRBD2 as D (5 bases). The germline CDR1 and CDR2 sequences are SGHTA and FQGNSA. CDR3 size: 14 residues. The V end was cut by 4 bases, the J end by 0 bases, with 9 bases between. The CDR3 is CASSSNGDQETQYF. The CDR3, as DNA: TGTGCCAGCAGCTCGAACGGGGACCAAGAGACCCAGTACTTC.

The genes are TRBV6-1 and TRBJ1-6, with 7 nucleotides matching TRBD1. This CDR3 has 14 residues. Germline CDR1 MNHNS, CDR2 SASEGT. V shed 3 bases, J shed 16 bases, and the junction held 12 bases outside the gene matches. This CDR3 reads CASSDIRDSRLLHF. DNA for the CDR3: TGTGCCAGCAGTGATATCCGGGACAGCCGTCTTCTCCACTTT.

The rearrangement links TRBV5-1 to TRBJ2-1; TRBD1 agrees at 7 bases. The CDR3 loop spans 13 amino acids. Losses at the gene ends were 4 bases for V and 5 bases for J; bases not matched to a gene: 3. Germline V gene data show CDR1 as SGHRS and CDR2 as YFSETQ. Here the CDR3 DNA reads TGCGCCAGCAGCGTCACAGGGGACAATGAGCAGTTCTTC. Translating it yields CASSVTGDNEQFF.

The chain combines TRBV1 with TRBJ1-2; the DNA was not compared with TRBD1, the D call given in the table. TRBV1 is a listed pseudogene. This CDR3 comprises 18 residues. The CDR3 DNA follows: TGCACCAGCAGCCAAGATCCTTTACAGTCAGAGAAGGACTATGGCTACACCTTC. It yields the protein CTSSQDPLQSEKDYGYTF.

J is TRBJ1-2 and V is TRBV2; the D is unclear. The V end lost 9 bases, the J end lost 8 bases, and 10 bases lay between the germline ends. Germline assignment: CDR1 SNHLY and CDR2 FYNNEI. The CDR3 is 10 amino acids. As DNA, the CDR3 is TGTGCCAGTTCCTCAAGCGGCTACACCTTC. Translation gives CASSSSGYTF. Combining the CDR3 with reference TRBV2 and TRBJ1-2 gives the whole variable domain EPEVTQTPSHQVTQMGQEVILRCVPISNHLYFYWYRQILGQKVEFLVSFYNNEISEKSEIFDDQFSVERPDGSNFTLKIRSTKLEDSAMYFCASSSSGYTFGSGTRLTVV.

The rearrangement joins TRBV7-2 to TRBJ2-1; 10 nucleotides line up with TRBD1. Trimming cost V 3 bases and J 5 bases; bases outside gene matches: 13. Germline V gene lookup returns CDR1 SGHTA and CDR2 FQGNSA. CDR3 length: 18 residues. The CDR3 here is CASSFRLGGQGTHNEQFF. The CDR3 coding sequence is TGTGCCAGCAGCTTTAGGCTAGGGGGACAGGGGACCCACAATGAGCAGTTCTTC.

This clone was recorded a few times. V gene TRBV5-5 combines with J gene TRBJ1-5; 8 bases are a match to TRBD1. CDR1 is SGHKS and CDR2 is YYEKEE in the germline V gene (reference sequence). The V and J ends lost 4 bases and 11 bases, in that order; junction bases with no gene match: 8. The CDR3 sequence is 13 residues long. In DNA form, the CDR3 reads TGTGCCAGCAGCGTGGACAGGGACACAGCCCAGCATTTT. This sequence encodes CASSVDRDTAQHF.

This clone appeared once. The chain employs TRBV2 and TRBJ2-1, with 12 bases matching TRBD2. The CDR3 runs 14 residues. The V gene end was trimmed by 7 bases and the J gene end by 6 bases; junction bases not matched to a gene: 4. Germline CDR1 SNHLY, CDR2 FYNNEI. CDR3 loop: CASTSLAGGNEQFF. The DNA of the CDR3 is TGTGCCAGCACCTCACTAGCGGGGGGCAATGAGCAGTTCTTC.

J is TRBJ2-2 and V is TRBV6-1, with a weak D call TRBD1 (6 bases). This CDR3 has 16 amino acids. The V and J ends lost 2 bases and 0 bases respectively, with 10 bases between them. Germline V CDR1 and CDR2: MNHNS, SASEGT. The CDR3 reads CASSEFRTANTGELFF. In DNA, the CDR3 is TGTGCCAGCAGTGAATTTAGGACAGCGAACACCGGGGAGCTGTTTTTT.

The chain has TRBV19 and TRBJ1-6, with D perhaps matching TRBD1 (5 bases). This CDR3 has 13 amino acids. Germline-derived CDR1 and CDR2 are LNHDA and SQIVND (reference sequence). V was cut by 10 bases and J by 10 bases, with 17 bases left in between. The CDR3 DNA sequence: TGTGCCACAGCAACCGGGGGATGGTCACCCCTCCACTTT. Amino acids: CATATGGWSPLHF.

V and J are TRBV4-3 and TRBJ2-1; 8 bases line up with TRBD2. V was clipped by 0 bases and J by 5 bases; unmatched bases: 6. The germline gives CDR1 LGHNA, CDR2 YSLEER. The CDR3 contains 16 residues. Here the CDR3 reads CASSQEFGSGNNEQFF. CDR3 DNA: TGCGCCAGCAGCCAAGAGTTCGGTAGCGGGAACAATGAGCAGTTCTTC.

The chain has TRBV14 and TRBJ1-1; D is perhaps TRBD1 (5 bases). V dropped 2 bases and J dropped 3 bases, with 13 bases sitting between them. CDR1 is SGHDN and CDR2 is FVKESK in the germline V gene. The CDR3 spans 15 residues. CDR3 region: CASSQYGRADTEAFF. CDR3 coding DNA: TGTGCCAGCAGCCAATACGGCAGGGCTGACACTGAAGCTTTCTTT.

The sample holds a few counts of this clone. This sequence joins TRBV19 and TRBJ1-2; no clear D. Trimming removed 3 bases from V and 6 bases from J, with 14 bases in between. Germline values: CDR1 LNHDA, CDR2 SQIVND (reference sequence). This CDR3 comprises 14 residues. The CDR3 nucleotides read TGTGCCAGTAGTATGTCGGGAGCCGCGAATGGCTACACCTTC. It codes for CASSMSGAANGYTF.

V is TRBV18 and J is TRBJ1-1, with D maybe TRBD1 (6 bases). Germline loops: CDR1 KGHSH, CDR2 LQKENI. V lost 6 bases to trimming and J lost 5 bases, with 13 bases between them. The CDR3 totals 13 residues. CDR3 in amino acids: CASSGGQATEAFF. Here the CDR3 DNA reads TGTGCCAGCTCGGGGGGGCAGGCAACTGAAGCTTTCTTT.

The chain uses TRBV2 and TRBJ2-1, with 7 bases matching TRBD1. V was pared by 5 bases and J by 15 bases, with 13 bases of the junction left unmatched. The CDR3 is 13 amino acids. Germline-derived CDR1 and CDR2 are SNHLY and FYNNEI. CDR3 residues: CASSKLTGTERFF. The CDR3 bases are TGTGCCAGCAGTAAACTTACAGGGACAGAACGGTTCTTC.